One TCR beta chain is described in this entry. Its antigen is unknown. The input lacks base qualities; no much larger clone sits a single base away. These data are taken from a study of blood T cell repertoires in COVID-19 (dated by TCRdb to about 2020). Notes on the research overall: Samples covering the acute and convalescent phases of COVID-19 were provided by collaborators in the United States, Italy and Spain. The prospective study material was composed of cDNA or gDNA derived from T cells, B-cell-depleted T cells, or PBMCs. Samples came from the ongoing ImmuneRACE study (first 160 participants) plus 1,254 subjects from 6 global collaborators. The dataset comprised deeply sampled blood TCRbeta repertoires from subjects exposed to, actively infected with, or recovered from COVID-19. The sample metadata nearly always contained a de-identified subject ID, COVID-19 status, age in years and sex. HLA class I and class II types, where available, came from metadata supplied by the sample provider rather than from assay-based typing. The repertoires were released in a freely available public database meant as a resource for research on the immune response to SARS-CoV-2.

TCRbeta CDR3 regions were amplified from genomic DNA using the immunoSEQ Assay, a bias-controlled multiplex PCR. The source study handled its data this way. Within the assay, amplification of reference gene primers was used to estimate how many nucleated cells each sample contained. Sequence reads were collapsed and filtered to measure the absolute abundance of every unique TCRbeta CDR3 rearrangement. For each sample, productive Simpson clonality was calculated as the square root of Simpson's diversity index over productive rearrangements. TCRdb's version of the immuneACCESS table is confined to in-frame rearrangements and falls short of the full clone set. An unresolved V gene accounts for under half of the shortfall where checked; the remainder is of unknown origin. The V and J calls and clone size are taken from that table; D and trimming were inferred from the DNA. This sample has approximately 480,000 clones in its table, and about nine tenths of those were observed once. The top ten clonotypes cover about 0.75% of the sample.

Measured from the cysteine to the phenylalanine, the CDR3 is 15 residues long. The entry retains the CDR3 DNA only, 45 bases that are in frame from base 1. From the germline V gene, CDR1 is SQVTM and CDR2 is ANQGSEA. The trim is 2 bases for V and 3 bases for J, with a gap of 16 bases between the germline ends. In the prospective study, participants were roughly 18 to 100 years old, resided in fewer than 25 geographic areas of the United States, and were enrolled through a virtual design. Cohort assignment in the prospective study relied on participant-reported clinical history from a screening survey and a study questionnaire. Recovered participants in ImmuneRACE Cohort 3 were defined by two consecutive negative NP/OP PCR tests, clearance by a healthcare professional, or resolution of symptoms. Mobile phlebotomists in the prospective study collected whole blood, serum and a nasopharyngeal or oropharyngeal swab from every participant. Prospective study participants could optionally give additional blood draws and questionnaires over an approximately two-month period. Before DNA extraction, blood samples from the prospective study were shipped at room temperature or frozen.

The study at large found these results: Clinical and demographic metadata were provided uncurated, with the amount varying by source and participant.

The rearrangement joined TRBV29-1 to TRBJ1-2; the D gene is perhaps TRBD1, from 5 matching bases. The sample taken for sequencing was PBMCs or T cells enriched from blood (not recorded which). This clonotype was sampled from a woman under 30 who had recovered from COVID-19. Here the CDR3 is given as CSVESIRAAHYGYTF. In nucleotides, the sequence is TGCAGCGTTGAAAGTATCAGGGCAGCCCACTATGGCTACACCTTC.